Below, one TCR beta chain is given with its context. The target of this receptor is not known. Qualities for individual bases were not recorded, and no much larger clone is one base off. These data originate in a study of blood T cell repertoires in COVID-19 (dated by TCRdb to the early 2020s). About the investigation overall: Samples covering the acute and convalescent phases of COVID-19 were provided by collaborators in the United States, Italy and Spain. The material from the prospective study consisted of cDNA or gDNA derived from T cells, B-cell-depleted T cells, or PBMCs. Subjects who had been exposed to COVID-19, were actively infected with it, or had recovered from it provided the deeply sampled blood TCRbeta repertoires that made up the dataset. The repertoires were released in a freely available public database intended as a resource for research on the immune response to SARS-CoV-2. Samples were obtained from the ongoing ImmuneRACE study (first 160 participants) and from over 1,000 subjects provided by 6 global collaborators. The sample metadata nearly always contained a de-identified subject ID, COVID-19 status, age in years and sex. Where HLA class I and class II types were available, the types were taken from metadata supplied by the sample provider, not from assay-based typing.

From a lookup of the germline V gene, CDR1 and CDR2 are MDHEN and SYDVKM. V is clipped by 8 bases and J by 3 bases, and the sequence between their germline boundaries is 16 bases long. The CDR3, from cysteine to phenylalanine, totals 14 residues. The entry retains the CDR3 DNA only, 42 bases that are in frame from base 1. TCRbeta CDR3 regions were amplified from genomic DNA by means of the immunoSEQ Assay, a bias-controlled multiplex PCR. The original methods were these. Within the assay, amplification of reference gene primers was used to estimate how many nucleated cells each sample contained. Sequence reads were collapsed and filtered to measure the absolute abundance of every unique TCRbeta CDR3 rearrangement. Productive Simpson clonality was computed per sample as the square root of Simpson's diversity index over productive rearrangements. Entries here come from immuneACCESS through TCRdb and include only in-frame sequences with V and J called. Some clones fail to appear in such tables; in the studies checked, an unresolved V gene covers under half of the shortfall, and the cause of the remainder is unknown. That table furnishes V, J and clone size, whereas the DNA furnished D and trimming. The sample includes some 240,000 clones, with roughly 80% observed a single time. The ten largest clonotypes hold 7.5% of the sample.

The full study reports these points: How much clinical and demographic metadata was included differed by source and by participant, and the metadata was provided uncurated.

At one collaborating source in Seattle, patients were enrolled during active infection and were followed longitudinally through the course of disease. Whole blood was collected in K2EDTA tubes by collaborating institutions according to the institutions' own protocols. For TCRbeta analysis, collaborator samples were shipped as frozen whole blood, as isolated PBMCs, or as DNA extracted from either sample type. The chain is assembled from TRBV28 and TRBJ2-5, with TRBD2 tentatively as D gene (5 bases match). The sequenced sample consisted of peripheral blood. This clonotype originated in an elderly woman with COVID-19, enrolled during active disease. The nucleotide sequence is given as TGTGCCAGCGGGGAGTACTCCCGAGAAGAGACCCAGTACTTC. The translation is CASGEYSREETQYF.